Below are 20 T cell receptor beta chains sequenced from a single sample in a study of CXCR3-negative and CXCR3-positive naive CD8 T cells. Study-level points and caveats: TRB CDR3s were more hydrophobic in CXCR3-positive than in CXCR3-negative naive cells.

Libraries of TRB cDNA were made by 5' RACE and carried UMIs. TCRdb re-called the 5' RACE reads; every CDR3 protein appears as one record, without DNA. This sample contains over 100,000 distinct CDR3 sequences. Which antigens these TCRs recognize remains unknown. The sequenced sample consisted of naive CXCR3+ CD8+ T cells from blood. The subset here: CD45RO-CCR7+CD27+CD95- naive CD8+ T cells expressing CXCR3 (TNR3+). These TCRs come from a human donor in good health. Some clones in this sample may be carry-over from other donors' samples.

The chain is built from TRBV15 and TRBJ2-7; without DNA, the TCRdb call of TRBD2 cannot be checked. The germline V gene has CDR1 LNHNV and CDR2 YYDKDF (reference sequence). The CDR3 has 15 residues. CDR3 protein: CASSPGEIKPGEQYF.

V usage is TRBV28 and J usage is TRBJ2-1. CDR1 MDHEN and CDR2 SYDVKM come from the germline V gene. This CDR3 region has 15 residues. The CDR3 loop is CASSLFEEWPNEQFF.

The chain joins TRBV20-1 to TRBJ2-7; the D call of TRBD1 rests on TCRdb alone, since no DNA is present to check it. This CDR3 contains 14 residues. CDR1 and CDR2 (germline): DFQATT, SNEGSKA (reference sequence). The CDR3 here is CSARDWAGSYEQYF.

The J gene is TRBJ2-3, the V gene TRBV7-2; the TCRdb D gene call, TRBD2, has no DNA to confirm it. The length of the CDR3 is 18 residues. Germline V lookup: CDR1 SGHTA, CDR2 FQGNSA. CDR3 residues: CASSLLGKRGEYTDTQYF.

The chain is built from TRBV4-1 and TRBJ2-1; TCRdb returns TRBD1, unconfirmable since there is no DNA. The CDR3 covers 16 residues. Per the germline V gene, CDR1 is MGHRA and CDR2 is YSYEKL. The CDR3 here is CASSQEPRQGNNEQFF.

The chain has TRBV7-6 and TRBJ2-7; with no DNA, the TCRdb D assignment of TRBD1 cannot be verified. Germline-derived CDR1 and CDR2 are SGHVS and FNYEAQ. CDR3 length: 14 residues. The CDR3 here is CASSRGETSYEQYF.

The CDR3 spells CASSQDWGGSPLHF. The genes are TRBV14 and TRBJ1-6; with no DNA, the TCRdb D assignment of TRBD1 cannot be verified. This CDR3 comprises 14 residues. Looked up from germline, CDR1 is SGHDN and CDR2 is FVKESK.

The chain recombines TRBV9 with TRBJ2-1; no DNA is available, so the TRBD2 call from TCRdb remains unchecked. This CDR3 is built from 15 residues. Germline V CDR1 and CDR2: SGDLS, YYNGEE. The CDR3 reads CASSVDGGGNNEQFF.

The V gene is TRBV29-1, the J gene TRBJ2-1; TCRdb reports TRBD1, a call that lacks DNA to check it against. This CDR3 region has 14 residues. Germline-derived CDR1 and CDR2 are SQVTM and ANQGSEA. The CDR3 sequence: CSAKGTGAYNEQFF.

This chain links TRBV9 with TRBJ2-1. The CDR3 is made up of 12 amino acids. From germline, CDR1 is SGDLS and CDR2 YYNGEE. CDR3 residues: CASSVDLTEQFF.

V is TRBV12-3 or TRBV12-4 and J is TRBJ2-7; the D call from TCRdb, TRBD2, cannot be confirmed without DNA. CDR3 size: 13 residues. The CDR3 loop reads CASSRGGGYEQYF.

V gene TRBV5-1 combines with J gene TRBJ2-3; TCRdb indicates TRBD2, and absent DNA this call remains unverified. Germline V lookup: CDR1 SGHRS, CDR2 YFSETQ. The CDR3 is 15 residues long. The CDR3 loop is CASSTGTSDFDTQYF.

The V call is TRBV7-9, the J call TRBJ2-1; the D call of TRBD2 rests on TCRdb alone, since no DNA is present to check it. The CDR3 extends over 17 amino acids. The germline V gene encodes CDR1 SEHNR and CDR2 FQNEAQ (reference sequence). The CDR3 loop reads CASSSTQDQPPYNEQFF.

The chain recombines TRBV23-1 with TRBJ2-7; TCRdb reports TRBD1, a call that lacks DNA to check it against. TRBV23-1 is an ORF for which the function is uncertain. This CDR3 has 16 residues. CDR3 in amino acids: CASPPFRDREDYEQYF.

This chain uses TRBV28 with TRBJ1-4; TCRdb returns TRBD1, unconfirmable since there is no DNA. The CDR3 length is 14 residues. Germline CDR1 and CDR2: MDHEN and SYDVKM. The CDR3 reads CASSFPDRNEKLFF. The entire variable domain, with the rest obtained from reference TRBV28 and TRBJ1-4, is as follows: DVKVTQSSRYLVKRTGEKVFLECVQDMDHENMFWYRQDPGLGLRLIYFSYDVKMKEKGDIPEGYSVSREKKERFSLILESASTNQTSMYLCASSFPDRNEKLFFGSGTQLSVL.

The chain has TRBV29-1 and TRBJ2-7. Germline V gives CDR1 SQVTM, CDR2 ANQGSEA. The CDR3 is 12 residues long. CDR3 in amino acids: CSVETDSYEQYF.

The rearrangement uses TRBV7-6 and TRBJ2-1; lacking DNA, the TRBD2 call made by TCRdb goes unchecked. This CDR3 has 16 amino acids. Per germline, CDR1 SGHVS and CDR2 FNYEAQ. CDR3 amino acids: CASSIQRASSYNEQFF.

This chain uses TRBV28 with TRBJ2-1; no DNA is available, so the TRBD1 call from TCRdb remains unchecked. Germline V gives CDR1 MDHEN, CDR2 SYDVKM. The CDR3 sequence is 17 residues long. The CDR3 sequence: CASSSGILGSSYNEQFF.

V is TRBV29-1 and J is TRBJ2-1; absent DNA, TCRdb's TRBD1 call cannot be checked. Germline CDR1 and CDR2: SQVTM and ANQGSEA. CDR3 length: 14 amino acids. The CDR3 spells CSVAGTAGDNEQFF.

This chain uses TRBV21-1 with TRBJ2-7; TCRdb names TRBD1, which stays unverified in the absence of DNA. TRBV21-1 is annotated as a pseudogene. CDR3 length equals 15 residues. The CDR3 protein is CASSFRLTGISEQYF.